This T cell receptor (beta chain) appears in the sequencing data of a study of molecular identifiers for immune sequencing clone quantification. CDR3 size: 15 residues. Germline values: CDR1 SGDLS, CDR2 YYNGEE. The V end was cut by 0 bases, the J end by 2 bases, with 10 bases between. Previously described methods and listed TCR primers were used for bulk TCR libraries. MiXCR, run by TCRdb on the PCR reads, gives a single entry per CDR3 protein. The repertoire includes 40,000 to 65,000 distinct CDR3 sequences, roughly 38% of them detected once, and 3% to 4% sits in the top ten. On this clonotype itself: What it binds is unknown.

General observations from the study: Over 98% of effector molecules, but under 1% in naive cells, were held by clones with more than 20 RNA copies.

This chain uses TRBV9 with TRBJ2-3; D might be TRBD2 (5 bases). This receptor was obtained from a human donor in good health. Some libraries in this study had Jurkat cell RNA spiked in. What was sequenced was naive CD8+ T cells from blood, with Jurkat cell RNA spiked in. Subset reported: FACS-sorted CD8+CD4-CCR7+CD45RA+ naive T cells. CDR3 sequence: CASSVVPGITDTQYF. In DNA form, the CDR3 reads TGTGCCAGCAGCGTAGTGCCGGGAATCACAGATACGCAGTATTTT.